Following are 28 T cell receptor beta chains from one sample sequenced in a study of T cell changes during pregnancy in multiple sclerosis. The method was immunoSEQ multiplex PCR; TCRdb's version includes in-frame clones alone and lacks a portion of them. The sample contains tens of thousands of clones, 70% to 90% of which appear only once. The sample consisted of CD8+ T cells from peripheral blood mononuclear cells, taken in the second trimester of pregnancy. Source of these receptors: a female donor with multiple sclerosis, enrolled in a pregnancy study.

The rearrangement joins TRBV6-1 to TRBJ1-1, with D possibly matching TRBD1 (6 bases). Germline loops: CDR1 MNHNS, CDR2 SASEGT. The CDR3 has 14 amino acids. The germline V and J ends were trimmed by 6 bases and 1 base, with 12 bases remaining between them. The CDR3 nucleotides read TGTGCCAGCAGCTACAGGGATGAGAACACTGAAGCTTTCTTT. Protein: CASSYRDENTEAFF.

Note on this clone: Relative to the germline gene, one junction end is altered; a read error may explain this. The rearrangement uses TRBV7-7 and TRBJ2-1; D is ambiguous. CDR1 and CDR2 (germline): SSHAT, FNYEAQ (reference sequence). CDR3 length: 15 amino acids. As DNA, the CDR3 is TGTGCTAGCAGCGTTACTCCGTACTCCTACAATGAGCAGTTCTTC. As protein: CASSVTPYSYNEQFF.

The genes are TRBV27 and TRBJ2-7; TRBD2 aligns across 14 bases. J gave up 3 bases and V 7 bases, and 5 bases lay outside the gene matches. The germline V gene encodes CDR1 MNHEY and CDR2 SMNVEV (reference sequence). The CDR3 runs 15 residues. The CDR3 is CASKGLAGELYEQYF. The CDR3 nucleotides read TGTGCCAGCAAGGGACTAGCGGGAGAACTCTACGAGCAGTACTTC.

The J gene is TRBJ2-5, the V gene TRBV9; 13 nucleotides agree with TRBD2. Looked up from germline, CDR1 is SGDLS and CDR2 is YYNGEE. J lost 4 bases, V lost 2 bases, and 5 bases had no gene match. The length of the CDR3 is 16 residues. The DNA for the CDR3 is TGTGCCAGCAGCGTGGGACTAGCGGGACAGCGAGAGACCCAGTACTTC. Translating gives CASSVGLAGQRETQYF.

The chain employs TRBV28 and TRBJ2-7, with no clear D. Trimming shortened V by 2 bases and J by 0 bases, and 8 bases separated the two germline ends. CDR3 size: 14 residues. The germline gives CDR1 MDHEN, CDR2 SYDVKM. The CDR3 loop reads CASSLVAVSYEQYF. CDR3 bases: TGTGCCAGCAGTTTAGTGGCGGTCTCCTACGAGCAGTACTTC.

The genes are TRBV28 and TRBJ2-1; 10 bases are shared with TRBD2. After removal of 5 bases from V and 2 bases from J, the junction contained 9 bases not matched to a gene. The CDR3 runs to 17 residues. The germline CDR1 and CDR2 sequences are MDHEN and SYDVKM. CDR3 in DNA: TGTGCCAGCAGTACACTACTAGCGGGACGAACCTACAATGAGCAGTTCTTC. This sequence encodes CASSTLLAGRTYNEQFF.

In nucleotides, the CDR3 is TGTGCCAGCAGCGACCCTAAAGGACTAGCATCCTACGAGCAGTACTTC. Protein product: CASSDPKGLASYEQYF. V and J are TRBV9 and TRBJ2-7; 8 nucleotides line up with TRBD2. CDR1 is SGDLS, CDR2 YYNGEE, per germline. V lost 3 bases, J lost 1 base, and 9 bases stayed unmatched. The CDR3 is 16 residues long.

This chain connects TRBV27 to TRBJ2-4, with TRBD1 matching 8 bases. The CDR3 sequence is 13 residues long. The V segment lost 2 bases and the J segment 6 bases; nucleotides outside the gene matches: 0. In germline, CDR1 is MNHEY, CDR2 SMNVEV (reference sequence). The CDR3 DNA is TGTGCCAGCAGTTTAGACAGGGGAAACATTCAGTACTTC. Its translation is CASSLDRGNIQYF.

This rearrangement joins TRBV4-1 to TRBJ2-7; D unresolved. V lost 4 bases and J lost 3, with 13 bases in between. Germline V gives CDR1 MGHRA, CDR2 YSYEKL. The CDR3 covers 14 residues. In DNA, the CDR3 is TGCGCCAGCAGCCCTATGGGCGCCGGCTACGAGCAGTACTTC. Its translation is CASSPMGAGYEQYF.

V is TRBV25-1 and J is TRBJ2-1; a weak D match, TRBD2 (5 bases). The germline V and J ends were trimmed by 7 bases and 1 base, with 20 bases remaining between them. The CDR3 is 17 amino acids. Germline CDR1 MGHDK, CDR2 SYGVNS. The DNA of the CDR3 is TGTGCCAGCATCGGACTTTTTTCTGGGTCGTCCTACAATGAGCAGTTCTTC. Its protein product is CASIGLFSGSSYNEQFF. The variable domain in full, with the rest retrieved from reference TRBV25-1 and TRBJ2-1, is EADIYQTPRYLVIGTGKKITLECSQTMGHDKMYWYQQDPGMELHLIHYSYGVNSTEKGDLSSESTVSRIRTEHFPLTLESARPSHTSQYLCASIGLFSGSSYNEQFFGPGTRLTVL.

V is TRBV5-4 and J is TRBJ2-7, with 10 positions matching TRBD1. Unmatched junction bases numbered 1, after V lost 3 bases and J lost 4 bases. The CDR3 length is 13 residues. The germline V gene has CDR1 SGHNT and CDR2 YYREEE (reference sequence). CDR3 sequence: CASSWDRGYEQYF. The CDR3 DNA sequence: TGTGCCAGCAGCTGGGACAGGGGTTACGAGCAGTACTTC.

This rearrangement joins TRBV6-5 to TRBJ1-3; TRBD1 matches at 10 bases. The CDR3 is made up of 15 amino acids. Unmatched junction bases numbered 2, after V lost 4 bases and J lost 2 bases. The germline V gene has CDR1 MNHEY and CDR2 SVGAGI. This chain's CDR3 is CASSFGQGAGNTIYF. The CDR3 nucleotides are TGTGCCAGCAGTTTCGGACAGGGGGCTGGAAACACCATATATTTT.

This sequence joins TRBV7-3 and TRBJ2-2; possible D gene TRBD2, 5 bases. V was trimmed by 1 base and J by 3 bases, leaving 24 bases between them. CDR1 and CDR2 (germline): SGHTA, FQGTGA. The CDR3 consists of 20 residues. CDR3 loop: CASSLKGWMTPGIDTGELFF. CDR3 bases: TGTGCCAGCAGCTTAAAAGGATGGATGACTCCGGGAATTGACACCGGGGAGCTGTTTTTT.

The chain combines TRBV5-1 with TRBJ2-1; 10 bases are shared with TRBD1. The CDR3 runs to 17 residues. V lost 1 base, J lost 2 bases, and 6 bases stayed unmatched. CDR1 and CDR2 from the germline V gene are SGHRS and YFSETQ. This CDR3 is CASSLLGQGLTYNEQFF. The CDR3 DNA sequence: TGCGCCAGCAGCTTGTTGGGACAGGGGTTAACCTACAATGAGCAGTTCTTC. The full variable domain, rest sourced from reference TRBV5-1 and TRBJ2-1, is KAGVTQTPRYLIKTRGQQVTLSCSPISGHRSVSWYQQTPGQGLQFLFEYFSETQRNKGNFPGRFSGRQFSNSRSEMNVSTLELGDSALYLCASSLLGQGLTYNEQFFGPGTRLTVL.

V and J are TRBV15 and TRBJ2-1; 12 bases align to TRBD2. V lost 0 bases to trimming and J lost 8 bases; unmatched junction nucleotides: 11. Per germline, CDR1 LNHNV and CDR2 YYDKDF (reference sequence). This CDR3 has 18 residues. CDR3 sequence: CATSRDRASGRAKYEQFF. CDR3 in DNA: TGTGCCACCAGCAGAGATCGGGCTAGCGGGAGGGCCAAGTATGAGCAGTTCTTC.

This chain connects TRBV27 to TRBJ2-1; D possibly corresponds to TRBD2 (6 bases). Per the germline V gene, CDR1 is MNHEY and CDR2 is SMNVEV (reference sequence). The CDR3 is 14 residues long. V lost 7 bases and J lost 10, with 20 bases in between. CDR3: CASIGSTRRREQFF. In DNA form, the CDR3 reads TGTGCCAGCATAGGGTCGACTAGAAGAAGAGAGCAGTTCTTC.

In its sample, this clone was seen once. The V and J genes are TRBV7-9 and TRBJ1-2; 7 nucleotides align to TRBD1. Germline V CDR1 and CDR2: SEHNR, FQNEAQ (reference sequence). J gave up 2 bases and V 5 bases, and 11 bases lay outside the gene matches. The CDR3 sequence is 16 residues long. This chain's CDR3 is CASSLPPGQNNYGYTF. The CDR3 DNA reads TGTGCCAGCAGCCTCCCCCCGGGACAGAACAACTATGGCTACACCTTC. Using reference TRBV7-9 and TRBJ1-2 for the parts outside the CDR3, the full variable domain is DTGVSQNPRHKITKRGQNVTFRCDPISEHNRLYWYRQTLGQGPEFLTYFQNEAQLEKSRLLSDRFSAERPKGSFSTLEIQRTEQGDSAMYLCASSLPPGQNNYGYTFGSGTRLTVV.

This chain connects TRBV6-5 to TRBJ1-1; D might be TRBD1 (5 bases). Looked up from germline, CDR1 is MNHEY and CDR2 is SVGAGI. The CDR3 extends over 14 amino acids. The V gene lost 2 bases and the J gene lost 0 bases, with 7 bases spanning the gap. The CDR3 reads CASSYGGMNTEAFF. The DNA of the CDR3 is TGTGCCAGCAGTTACGGGGGGATGAACACTGAAGCTTTCTTT.

The chain couples TRBV27 to TRBJ2-7; 13 bases fit TRBD2. Germline loops: CDR1 MNHEY, CDR2 SMNVEV (reference sequence). The CDR3 runs 14 residues. Losses at the gene ends were 10 bases for V and 7 bases for J; bases not matched to a gene: 10. The CDR3, as DNA: TGTGCCACGGGGACTAGCGGGACCCTTGGGGAGCAGTACTTC. Protein sequence: CATGTSGTLGEQYF.

The chain employs TRBV7-2 and TRBJ1-1; D possibly corresponds to TRBD1 (6 bases). This CDR3 is 14 amino acids long. Between the trimmed V and J ends, which lost 1 base and 6 bases, there was a span of 12 bases. The germline V gene has CDR1 SGHTA and CDR2 FQGNSA. CDR3 residues: CASSLVGRGAEAFF. The DNA for the CDR3 is TGTGCCAGCAGCTTAGTTGGCAGGGGCGCTGAAGCTTTCTTT.

The sample holds one count of this clone. This sequence joins TRBV4-3 and TRBJ2-7; a possible D gene is TRBD2 (5 bases). V gave up 0 bases and J gave up 3 bases, with 12 bases separating them. Germline V gene lookup returns CDR1 LGHNA and CDR2 YSLEER. The CDR3 runs to 15 residues. Written as DNA, the CDR3 is TGCGCCAGCAGCCAAGAAGCGGAGAACCTCTACGAGCAGTACTTC. Translation: CASSQEAENLYEQYF.

The CDR3: CSVEVFVEGRLGEQFF. In DNA, the CDR3 is TGCAGCGTTGAAGTTTTTGTGGAGGGCCGACTTGGTGAGCAGTTCTTC. The chain combines TRBV29-1 with TRBJ2-1; a possible D gene is TRBD2 (6 bases). CDR1 and CDR2 from the germline V gene are SQVTM and ANQGSEA. The V end was cut by 1 base, the J end by 9 bases, with 22 bases between. This CDR3 region has 16 residues.

The rearrangement uses TRBV19 and TRBJ2-1, with TRBD2 as a possible D gene (5 bases). V lost 3 bases and J lost 3, with 12 bases in between. Per germline, CDR1 LNHDA and CDR2 SQIVND (reference sequence). The CDR3 loop spans 15 amino acids. The CDR3 region is CASSILPDYYNEQFF. DNA of the CDR3: TGTGCCAGTAGTATCCTACCTGACTACTACAATGAGCAGTTCTTC.

This clone is medium-sized (0.01 to 0.1%) within its sample. This chain uses TRBV10-3 with TRBJ2-1; D may be TRBD2 (5 bases). The germline V gene has CDR1 ENHRY and CDR2 SYGVKD. Trimming stripped 3 bases from V and 1 base from J, with 10 bases between. The CDR3 is 15 amino acids. DNA for the CDR3: TGTGCCATCAGTGAAGCGGACCAATCCTACAATGAGCAGTTCTTC. It yields the protein CAISEADQSYNEQFF.

The chain uses TRBV28 and TRBJ2-7, with 10 bases matching TRBD2. This CDR3 has 16 residues. V lost 5 bases to trimming and J lost 0 bases; unmatched junction nucleotides: 7. CDR1 MDHEN and CDR2 SYDVKM come from the germline V gene. CDR3 nucleotide sequence: TGTGCCAGCAGTCCAGCGGGAGGGCTATCCTCCTACGAGCAGTACTTC. Protein product: CASSPAGGLSSYEQYF.

V and J are TRBV11-2 and TRBJ2-7, with 13 nucleotides matching TRBD2. CDR3 length: 16 residues. Germline V gene data show CDR1 as SGHAT and CDR2 as FQNNGV. The ends lost 5 bases at V and 3 bases at J; junction bases unmatched: 7. CDR3 residues: CASSAPTSGRDYEQYF. The CDR3, as DNA: TGTGCCAGCAGCGCTCCCACTAGCGGGAGGGACTACGAGCAGTACTTC. The whole variable domain, remainder taken from reference TRBV11-2 and TRBJ2-7, is EAGVAQSPRYKIIEKRQSVAFWCNPISGHATLYWYQQILGQGPKLLIQFQNNGVVDDSQLPKDRFSAERLKGVDSTLKIQPAKLEDSAVYLCASSAPTSGRDYEQYFGPGTRLTVT.

The chain combines TRBV19 with TRBJ1-5, with a possible D match to TRBD1 (5 bases). Trimming pared 3 bases from V and 6 bases from J, leaving 12 bases between. There are 14 residues in the CDR3. CDR1 LNHDA and CDR2 SQIVND come from the germline V gene (reference sequence). The CDR3 nucleotides are TGTGCCAGTAGTATTGGCAGGGCTGGTCAGCCCCAGCATTTT. This translates into CASSIGRAGQPQHF.

The rearrangement links TRBV28 to TRBJ2-3; the D is unclear. In germline, CDR1 is MDHEN, CDR2 SYDVKM. V was cut by 4 bases and J by 1 base, with 9 bases left in between. This CDR3 spans 14 amino acids. DNA of the CDR3: TGTGCCAGCAGTTCCCCCGGAGGCACAGATACGCAGTATTTT. Protein product: CASSSPGGTDTQYF.